Following are 19 T cell receptor beta chains from one sample sequenced in a study of identical twins (dated by TCRdb to about 2016). The library was produced with 5' RACE. Reads for this sample came from an Illumina HiSeq 2000. TCRdb handled the public reads itself, with Q25 trimming in fastp and clone calling in MiXCR, and kept productive beta chains. Each CDR3 protein gets just one entry, which takes the most common genes and DNA from the rows behind it. For this sample the table gives some 500,000 distinct CDR3 sequences, of which just under 10% were detected only once. The top ten hold approximately 3.2% of the sample. These data were also reused for a study on yellow fever vaccine responses in identical twins.

Sequencing was performed on PBMCs. Every receptor here comes from a woman aged 18-29 years in good health.

This clonotype was observed many times. V is TRBV12-3 or TRBV12-4 and J is TRBJ1-1; D uncertain. Trimming removed 5 bases at V and 5 bases at J, with 9 bases between. The CDR3 spans 12 residues. The CDR3 DNA sequence: TGTGCCAGCAGTCCCTGGGGAACTGAAGCTTTCTTT. Protein sequence: CASSPWGTEAFF.

In the case of this clonotype: Compared with germline, one end of the junction differs, possibly owing to a read error. This chain's CDR3 is CASSSPDLVARNTTNTQYF. The DNA for the CDR3 is TGTGCCAGCAGCTCCCCGGACTTAGTGGCACGGAATACCACAAATACGCAGTATTTT. The genes are TRBV7-6 and TRBJ2-3; TRBD2 might be the D (5 bases). The CDR3 consists of 19 residues. CDR1 and CDR2 from the germline V gene are SGHVS and FNYEAQ.

The V gene is TRBV7-9, the J gene TRBJ2-1; TRBD1 matches 8 bases. Trimming cost V 3 bases and J 9 bases; bases outside gene matches: 10. CDR3 length equals 15 residues. Per germline, CDR1 SEHNR and CDR2 FQNEAQ (reference sequence). CDR3 in amino acids: CASSLAGGVRGEQFF. CDR3 coding DNA: TGTGCCAGCAGCTTGGCAGGGGGCGTGAGGGGTGAGCAGTTCTTC.

This chain connects TRBV24-1 to TRBJ2-5; the match to TRBD1 covers 8 bases. The CDR3 contains 15 residues. The V gene's germline CDR1 is KGHDR and CDR2 SFDVKD. Trimming cost V 4 bases and J 5 bases; bases outside gene matches: 8. CDR3 nucleotides: TGTGCCACCAGTGACCCCGACAGGGGCCAGGAGACCCAGTACTTC. This codes for CATSDPDRGQETQYF.

The sample holds many counts of this clonotype. This chain joins TRBV14 and TRBJ2-1; TRBD2 aligns across 8 bases. J was trimmed by 6 bases and V by 6 bases; bases with no gene match: 7. Germline-derived CDR1 and CDR2 are SGHDN and FVKESK. The CDR3 contains 14 residues. CDR3 loop: CASSPGTSSNEQFF. The CDR3 nucleotides read TGTGCCAGCAGTCCCGGGACTAGTAGCAATGAGCAGTTCTTC.

This clonotype showed up just a few times. The genes are TRBV6-2 or TRBV6-3 and TRBJ2-7; 9 bases are shared with TRBD2. The length of the CDR3 is 14 residues. In germline, CDR1 is MNHEY, CDR2 SVGEGT. The trim removed 8 bases at V and 5 bases at J, leaving 10 bases unmatched. This CDR3 is CASRYIAGVDEQYF. CDR3 DNA sequence: TGTGCCAGCCGATACATAGCGGGAGTTGACGAGCAGTACTTC.

This clonotype appeared a few times. The chain recombines TRBV19 with TRBJ2-5, with 9 bases identical to TRBD2. V shed 4 bases and J 3 bases; nucleotides not matched to a gene: 3. Germline CDR1 reads LNHDA; CDR2 reads SQIVND (reference sequence). There are 14 residues in the CDR3. The CDR3 protein is CASSTASGKETQYF. DNA for the CDR3: TGTGCCAGTAGTACGGCTAGCGGGAAAGAGACCCAGTACTTC.

This clonotype occurred a few times. The J gene is TRBJ1-5, the V gene TRBV7-9, with D unclear. Germline CDR1 reads SEHNR; CDR2 reads FQNEAQ (reference sequence). V lost 4 bases to trimming and J lost 5 bases, with 12 bases between them. CDR3 length: 14 residues. The DNA of the CDR3 is TGTGCCAGCAGCTACGGACGGCTAGATCAGCCCCAGCATTTT. Translation: CASSYGRLDQPQHF.

This clonotype was counted a few times. V is TRBV7-2 and J is TRBJ2-5; the D is unclear. Germline V CDR1 and CDR2: SGHTA, FQGNSA. CDR3 size: 13 residues. Trimming stripped 5 bases from V and 1 base from J, with 8 bases between. This chain's CDR3 is CASSATLQETQYF. DNA for the CDR3: TGTGCCAGCAGCGCCACTCTCCAAGAGACCCAGTACTTC.

In its sample, this clonotype was seen a few times. The rearrangement joins TRBV12-3 or TRBV12-4 to TRBJ1-3; no firm D call. V shed 9 bases and J shed 7 bases, with 16 bases lying between them. CDR3 length equals 13 residues. The CDR3 is CASDGRGSNTIYF. As DNA, the CDR3 is TGTGCCAGTGATGGGCGGGGAAGCAACACCATATATTTT.

V usage is TRBV30 and J usage is TRBJ2-7, with D possibly TRBD2 on 5 matching bases. Trimming stripped 0 bases from V and 3 bases from J, with 12 bases between. The CDR3 length is 14 residues. Germline V gives CDR1 GTSNPN, CDR2 SVGIG (reference sequence). The CDR3 loop reads CAWSVRPRDYEQYF. CDR3 nucleotide sequence: TGTGCCTGGAGTGTTCGGCCGAGGGACTACGAGCAGTACTTC.

The V and J genes are TRBV29-1 and TRBJ2-2, with 10 bases fitting TRBD2. CDR3 size: 14 residues. After removal of 4 bases from V and 6 bases from J, the junction contained 5 bases not matched to a gene. Germline CDR1 and CDR2: SQVTM and ANQGSEA. CDR3 in amino acids: CSVGAGGLAGELFF. The CDR3 region has the DNA TGCAGCGTTGGAGCGGGGGGGCTCGCCGGGGAGCTGTTTTTT.

This clonotype was detected once. The chain has TRBV2 and TRBJ2-5, with 7 bases matching TRBD1. The CDR3 is 17 residues long. Germline V gives CDR1 SNHLY, CDR2 FYNNEI. V lost 2 bases to trimming and J lost 2 bases; unmatched junction nucleotides: 11. The CDR3 sequence: CASSEYWDSQKQETQYF. CDR3 bases: TGTGCCAGCAGTGAATATTGGGACAGCCAAAAACAAGAGACCCAGTACTTC.

The rearrangement uses TRBV12-3 or TRBV12-4 and TRBJ2-3, with TRBD2 matching 7 bases. This CDR3 contains 15 residues. J lost 4 bases, V lost 3 bases, and 7 bases had no gene match. Here the CDR3 DNA reads TGTGCCAGCAGTTTCAGTGGCGGGAGTTCAGATACGCAGTATTTT. Translation gives CASSFSGGSSDTQYF.

V and J are TRBV20-1 and TRBJ2-7; 8 nucleotides match TRBD1. CDR1 is DFQATT and CDR2 is SNEGSKA in the germline V gene (reference sequence). V gave up 6 bases and J gave up 5 bases; unmatched junction bases: 15. This CDR3 has 15 amino acids. As DNA, the CDR3 is TGCAGTGCCGCTCCGACGGACAGGGATTATAACGAGCAGTACTTC. Translating gives CSAAPTDRDYNEQYF.

J is TRBJ2-7 and V is TRBV11-1, with 9 bases aligning to TRBD2. Germline CDR1 reads SGHAT; CDR2 reads FQDESV (reference sequence). This CDR3 is 18 amino acids long. V lost 5 bases to trimming and J lost 3 bases; unmatched junction nucleotides: 17. The CDR3 DNA is TGTGCCAGCAGCCCAGGGGGGCTAGCGGGACTAGCCCACTACGAGCAGTACTTC. Its protein product is CASSPGGLAGLAHYEQYF.

The V gene is TRBV10-2, the J gene TRBJ2-3; 8 positions agree with TRBD1. Losses at the gene ends were 3 bases for V and 6 bases for J; bases not matched to a gene: 11. This CDR3 is built from 16 residues. The germline gives CDR1 WSHSY, CDR2 SAAADI. Written as DNA, the CDR3 is TGCGCCAGCAGTGACTGGGGCAGGGGGCGAGCGGATACGCAGTATTTT. Translation: CASSDWGRGRADTQYF.

This clonotype has a count of ten or more. This rearrangement joins TRBV9 to TRBJ2-2; TRBD2 agrees at 7 bases. The ends lost 4 bases at V and 8 bases at J; junction bases unmatched: 17. Germline-derived CDR1 and CDR2 are SGDLS and YYNGEE. The CDR3 is 17 amino acids. CDR3 nucleotides: TGTGCCAGCAGCTCCCGTCTTGGGCGGGAGACGGGAGGGGAGCTGTTTTTT. It codes for CASSSRLGRETGGELFF. The full variable domain, in which reference TRBV9 and TRBJ2-2 provide the parts outside the CDR3, is DSGVTQTPKHLITATGQRVTLRCSPRSGDLSVYWYQQSLDQGLQFLIQYYNGEERAKGNILERFSAQQFPDLHSELNLSSLELGDSALYFCASSSRLGRETGGELFFGEGSRLTVL.

CDR3 DNA sequence: TGTGCCAGCAGCCCCGTTCCGGGATCAAGTAATCGCAATGAGCAGTTCTTC. Encoded protein: CASSPVPGSSNRNEQFF. The chain carries TRBV6-2 or TRBV6-3 and TRBJ2-1; D is possibly TRBD2 (5 bases). The ends were cut back, 6 bases at V and 6 bases at J, with 24 bases in the middle. Germline CDR1 and CDR2: MNHEY and SVGEGT. The CDR3 consists of 17 residues.